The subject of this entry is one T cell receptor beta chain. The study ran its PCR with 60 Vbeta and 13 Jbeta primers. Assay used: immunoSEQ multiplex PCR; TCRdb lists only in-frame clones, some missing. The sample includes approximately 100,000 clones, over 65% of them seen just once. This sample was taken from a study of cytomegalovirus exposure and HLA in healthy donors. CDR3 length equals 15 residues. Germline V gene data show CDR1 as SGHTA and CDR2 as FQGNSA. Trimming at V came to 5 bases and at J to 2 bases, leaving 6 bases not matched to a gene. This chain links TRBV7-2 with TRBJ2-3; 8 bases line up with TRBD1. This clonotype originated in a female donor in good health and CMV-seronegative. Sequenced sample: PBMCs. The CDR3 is CASSQRTGHTDTQYF. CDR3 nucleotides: TGTGCCAGCAGCCAAAGGACAGGGCACACAGATACGCAGTATTTT.